The 14 T cell receptor beta chains presented below share a single source sample, sequenced in a study of blood T cell repertoires in COVID-19. Measured with immunoSEQ multiplex PCR; TCRdb has only the in-frame clones, and not every one. The table lists about 300,000 clones, roughly nine tenths of them singletons, with roughly 2.9% in the top ten. Sequencing input: PBMCs or T cells enriched from blood (not recorded which). Receptors originate from a woman aged 45-65 years who had been exposed to COVID-19.

This clone has a single count. The chain is built from TRBV10-2 and TRBJ2-1; possibly TRBD2 for D (5 bases). The CDR3 is 14 residues long. Trimming removed 0 bases at V and 2 bases at J, with 5 bases between. CDR1 is WSHSY and CDR2 is SAAADI in the germline V gene. This CDR3 reads CASSESRAYNEQFF. The CDR3 DNA reads as TGCGCCAGCAGTGAGTCGCGGGCCTACAATGAGCAGTTCTTC.

The V and J genes are TRBV10-3 and TRBJ2-7, with TRBD1 as a possible D gene (6 bases). Germline V gene data show CDR1 as ENHRY and CDR2 as SYGVKD. This CDR3 is 15 amino acids long. V was clipped by 2 bases and J by 3 bases, with 14 bases between them. In DNA form, the CDR3 reads TGTGCCATCAGTGAGGCGATGGGACAACTCTACGAGCAGTACTTC. It codes for CAISEAMGQLYEQYF.

This clone has just a few counts. The chain has TRBV28 and TRBJ2-7, with a possible D match to TRBD2 (6 bases). Germline CDR1 MDHEN, CDR2 SYDVKM. The CDR3 spans 16 residues. V lost 5 bases and J 0 bases, leaving 17 bases between the germline ends. The CDR3 DNA sequence: TGTGCCAGCAGTACCACGGGCCAAGCGGGCTCCTACGAGCAGTACTTC. Translated, it gives CASSTTGQAGSYEQYF.

This rearrangement joins TRBV15 to TRBJ1-5, with 7 bases fitting TRBD1. Germline CDR1 and CDR2: LNHNV and YYDKDF (reference sequence). The CDR3 is made up of 17 amino acids. V lost 3 bases, J lost 1 base, and 9 bases stayed unmatched. CDR3: CATSRSRTGLSNQPQHF. In DNA form, the CDR3 reads TGTGCCACCAGCAGGAGTCGGACAGGACTAAGCAATCAGCCCCAGCATTTT. The variable domain in full, with the rest retrieved from reference TRBV15 and TRBJ1-5, is DAMVIQNPRYQVTQFGKPVTLSCSQTLNHNVMYWYQQKSSQAPKLLFHYYDKDFNNEADTPDNFQSRRPNTSFCFLDIRSPGLGDTAMYLCATSRSRTGLSNQPQHFGDGTRLSIL.

J is TRBJ1-1 and V is TRBV6-5; the match to TRBD1 covers 8 bases. The CDR3 covers 14 residues. Germline CDR1 and CDR2: MNHEY and SVGAGI. With V trimmed by 2 bases and J by 7 bases, 6 bases remained unmatched. The CDR3 sequence: CASSYLTGGYEAFF. The CDR3, as DNA: TGTGCCAGCAGTTACCTAACAGGGGGGTATGAAGCTTTCTTT.

The chain uses TRBV2 and TRBJ1-5; TRBD1 agrees at 11 bases. CDR3 length equals 15 residues. Losses at the gene ends were 5 bases for V and 7 bases for J; bases not matched to a gene: 7. Germline V lookup: CDR1 SNHLY, CDR2 FYNNEI. CDR3 sequence reads: CASSWTGGTGQPQHF. CDR3 bases: TGTGCCAGCAGTTGGACAGGGGGCACTGGACAGCCCCAGCATTTT. Looking up the rest from reference TRBV2 and TRBJ1-5 gives the full variable domain: EPEVTQTPSHQVTQMGQEVILRCVPISNHLYFYWYRQILGQKVEFLVSFYNNEISEKSEIFDDQFSVERPDGSNFTLKIRSTKLEDSAMYFCASSWTGGTGQPQHFGDGTRLSIL.

This clone turned up a few times. CDR3 nucleotides: TGTGCCAGCAGTTTCGTTTACGGGACAAGAGCTTTCTTT. It is translated as CASSFVYGTRAFF. The V and J genes are TRBV28 and TRBJ1-1, with D perhaps TRBD1 (6 bases). From germline, CDR1 is MDHEN and CDR2 SYDVKM. Between the trimmed V and J ends, which lost 3 bases and 10 bases, there was a span of 15 bases. The CDR3 sequence is 13 residues long.

The V and J genes are TRBV5-1 and TRBJ1-1, with 7 positions matching TRBD1. With 2 bases clipped from V and 0 bases from J, the junction kept 7 bases outside the gene matches. This CDR3 has 16 amino acids. Germline V gene data show CDR1 as SGHRS and CDR2 as YFSETQ. CDR3 protein: CASSLPSRGVNTEAFF. Written as DNA, the CDR3 is TGCGCCAGCAGCTTACCATCCAGGGGGGTGAACACTGAAGCTTTCTTT.

V usage is TRBV4-2 and J usage is TRBJ1-6; 7 nucleotides match TRBD1. Per germline, CDR1 LGHNA and CDR2 YNFKEQ. Losses at the gene ends were 5 bases for V and 7 bases for J; bases not matched to a gene: 8. The CDR3 runs 15 residues. The chain's CDR3 is CASSYSDRENSPLHF. Written as DNA, the CDR3 is TGTGCCAGCAGCTACAGTGACAGGGAGAATTCACCCCTCCACTTT.

The CDR3 sequence is CASSFWTGHEQYF. CDR3 coding DNA: TGCGCCAGCAGCTTTTGGACAGGGCACGAGCAGTACTTC. This chain connects TRBV5-1 to TRBJ2-7; 8 bases match TRBD1. CDR1 is SGHRS, CDR2 YFSETQ, per germline. With V trimmed by 2 bases and J by 5 bases, 3 bases remained unmatched. The CDR3 loop spans 13 amino acids.

The CDR3 here is CASSQRDNEQFF. For the CDR3, the DNA is TGCGCCAGCAGCCAACGGGACAATGAGCAGTTCTTC. The rearrangement uses TRBV4-1 and TRBJ2-1; no clear D. From germline, CDR1 is MGHRA and CDR2 YSYEKL. The CDR3 sequence is 12 residues long. V was clipped by 2 bases and J by 5 bases, with 4 bases between them.

This clone was observed a handful of times. V and J are TRBV6-1 and TRBJ2-5; D not resolved. Per the germline V gene, CDR1 is MNHNS and CDR2 is SASEGT. The ends were cut back, 2 bases at V and 7 bases at J, with 14 bases in the middle. The CDR3 totals 14 residues. The CDR3 region is CASSELSSVATQYF. For the CDR3, the DNA is TGTGCCAGCAGTGAACTTTCTTCGGTCGCGACCCAGTACTTC.

This clone was seen more than once but under ten times. This sequence joins TRBV6-5 and TRBJ1-2, with D possibly matching TRBD1 (6 bases). The germline CDR1 and CDR2 sequences are MNHEY and SVGAGI. Trimming removed 6 bases at V and 0 bases at J, with 14 bases between. This CDR3 spans 15 amino acids. In nucleotides, the CDR3 is TGTGCCAGCAGCGGTACAGGGCTCTCTAACTATGGCTACACCTTC. Its protein is CASSGTGLSNYGYTF.

The gene calls are TRBV15 and TRBJ1-4, with D possibly matching TRBD1 (5 bases). The CDR3 sequence is 14 residues long. V lost 3 bases and J lost 5, with 10 bases in between. Germline V gene sequence: CDR1 LNHNV, CDR2 YYDKDF (reference sequence). The CDR3: CATSSGGFNEKLFF. The DNA of the CDR3 is TGTGCCACCAGCAGCGGGGGGTTCAATGAAAAACTGTTTTTT.